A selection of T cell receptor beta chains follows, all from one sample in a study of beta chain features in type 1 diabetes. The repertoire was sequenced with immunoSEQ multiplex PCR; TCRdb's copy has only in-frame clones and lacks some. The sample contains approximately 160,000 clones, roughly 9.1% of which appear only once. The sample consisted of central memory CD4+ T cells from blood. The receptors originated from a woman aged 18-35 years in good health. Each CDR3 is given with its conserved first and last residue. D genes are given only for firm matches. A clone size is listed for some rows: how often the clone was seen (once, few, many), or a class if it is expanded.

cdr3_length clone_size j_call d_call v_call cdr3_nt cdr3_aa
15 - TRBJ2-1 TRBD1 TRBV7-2 TGTGCCAGCAGTCTTCACCGACAGGGTAACAATGAGCAGTTCTTC CASSLHRQGNNEQFF
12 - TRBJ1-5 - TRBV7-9 TGTGCCAGCAGCTTCAGGGATCAGCCCCAGCATTTT CASSFRDQPQHF
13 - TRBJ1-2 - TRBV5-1 TGCGCCAGCAGCTCGGTTGATAACTATGGCTACACCTTC CASSSVDNYGYTF
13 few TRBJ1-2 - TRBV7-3 TGTGCCAGCAGCTTAGGGGCGCAGGAGGGCTACACCTTC CASSLGAQEGYTF
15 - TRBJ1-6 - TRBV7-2 TGTGCCAGCAGCTTAGATTCGAGCGGCGGTTCACCCCTCCACTTT CASSLDSSGGSPLHF
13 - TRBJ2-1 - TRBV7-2 TGTGCCAGCAGCCCCGACTACTACAATGAGCAGTTCTTC CASSPDYYNEQFF
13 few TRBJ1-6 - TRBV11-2 TGTGCCAGCAGCTCTAGCGATAATTCACCCCTCCACTTT CASSSSDNSPLHF
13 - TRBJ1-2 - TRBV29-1 TGCAGCGTTAGGAACACGGGGGGCGGAGGCTACACCTTC CSVRNTGGGGYTF
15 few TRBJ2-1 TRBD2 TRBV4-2 TGTGCCAGCAGCCACTCCCTAGCGGGAGTCTATGAGCAGTTCTTC CASSHSLAGVYEQFF
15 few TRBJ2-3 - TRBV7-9 TGTGCCAGCAGCTTAAGGATAGAGGGCCGAGATACGCAGTATTTT CASSLRIEGRDTQYF
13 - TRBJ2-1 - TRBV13 TGTGCCAGCAGCTTCCGGGCCTACAATGAGCAGTTCTTC CASSFRAYNEQFF
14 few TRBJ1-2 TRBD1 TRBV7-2 TGTGCCAGCAGCCAACAGACAGGGGACCCTGGCTACACCTTC CASSQQTGDPGYTF
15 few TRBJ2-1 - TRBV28 TGTGCCAGCAGCGCGGGCGGGATGTTGTACAATGAGCAGTTCTTC CASSAGGMLYNEQFF
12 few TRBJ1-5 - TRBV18 TGTGCCAGCTCACCGGAGAATCAGCCCCAGCATTTT CASSPENQPQHF
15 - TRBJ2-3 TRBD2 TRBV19 TGTGCCAGTACCTCCATAGCGGGAGCGGGAGATACGCAGTATTTT CASTSIAGAGDTQYF
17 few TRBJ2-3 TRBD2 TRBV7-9 TGTGCCAGCACCGATAGGACTAGCGGGGGGAACACAGATACGCAGTATTTT CASTDRTSGGNTDTQYF
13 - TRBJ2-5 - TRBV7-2 TGTGCCAGCAGCTTAGATAACCAAGAGACCCAGTACTTC CASSLDNQETQYF
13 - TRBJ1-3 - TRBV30 TGTGCCTGGACAAGAGGAACTGGAAACACCATATATTTT CAWTRGTGNTIYF
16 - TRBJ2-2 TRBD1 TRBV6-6 TGTGCCAGCAGTTACTCGGGGACAGGGGTCACCGGGGAGCTGTTTTTT CASSYSGTGVTGELFF
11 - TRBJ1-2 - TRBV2 TGTGCCAGCAGTACAGGGTATGGCTACACCTTC CASSTGYGYTF
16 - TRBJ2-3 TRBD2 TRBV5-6 TGTGCCAGCAGCTTGGCTCCGGGGGGGGGCCAAGATACGCAGTATTTT CASSLAPGGGQDTQYF
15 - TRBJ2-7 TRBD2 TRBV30 TGTGCCTGGCGCGGCATGGGGGGGGACCTCTACGAGCAGTACTTC CAWRGMGGDLYEQYF
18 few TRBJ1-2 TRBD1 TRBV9 TGTGCCAGCAGCGGTAAGGGGACAGGGAGCAATGTGGGCTATGGCTACACCTTC CASSGKGTGSNVGYGYTF
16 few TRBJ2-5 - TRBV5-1 TGCGCCAGCAGCTTACGCGGGAATCCGGATGGGGAGACCCAGTACTTC CASSLRGNPDGETQYF
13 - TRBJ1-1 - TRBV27 TGTGCCAGCGGGGGACACCAGAACACTGAAGCTTTCTTT CASGGHQNTEAFF
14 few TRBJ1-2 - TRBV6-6 TGTGCCAGCAGTTACCTATTAGATAACTATGGCTACACCTTC CASSYLLDNYGYTF
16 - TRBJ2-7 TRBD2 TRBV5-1 TGCGCCAGCAGCCCAGGGTCTAGCGGGGCACTCTACGAGCAGTACTTC CASSPGSSGALYEQYF
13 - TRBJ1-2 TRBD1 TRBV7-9 TGTGCCAGCAGCCAAGACAGGGCTTATGGCTACACCTTC CASSQDRAYGYTF
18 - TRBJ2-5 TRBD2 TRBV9 TGTGCCAGCTCACGACAGACTAGCGGGGGACCCCGGGATGAGACCCAGTACTTC CASSRQTSGGPRDETQYF
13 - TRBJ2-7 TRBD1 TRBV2 TGTGCCAGCAATGGGCAGGGGGCGGGGGAGCAGTACTTC CASNGQGAGEQYF
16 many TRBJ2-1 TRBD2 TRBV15 TGTGCCACCAGCAGACCCGGACTAGCGGGATTGAATGAGCAGTTCTTC CATSRPGLAGLNEQFF
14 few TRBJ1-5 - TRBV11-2 TGTGCCAGCAGCCCTTCCTTTAGCAATCAGCCCCAGCATTTT CASSPSFSNQPQHF
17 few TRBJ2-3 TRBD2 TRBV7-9 TGTGCCAGCAGCTCCCTGGGACTAGCGGAGTTCACAGATACGCAGTATTTT CASSSLGLAEFTDTQYF
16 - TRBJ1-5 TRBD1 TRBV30 TGTGCCTGGAGTGCATTCGAGAGACAGGGAAGTCAGCCCCAGCATTTT CAWSAFERQGSQPQHF
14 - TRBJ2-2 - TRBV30 TGTGCCTGGAGATGGGACACCTACACCGGGGAGCTGTTTTTT CAWRWDTYTGELFF
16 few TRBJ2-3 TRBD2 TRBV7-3 TGTGCCAGCAGCTCTGATAGCGGGGGGGTCCCAGATACGCAGTATTTT CASSSDSGGVPDTQYF
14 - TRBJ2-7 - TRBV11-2 TGTGCCAGCAGCATGGGCCACAGCTCCTACGAGCAGTACTTC CASSMGHSSYEQYF
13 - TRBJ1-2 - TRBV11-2 TGTGCCAGCAGCGCGGACAGCTACTATGGCTACACCTTC CASSADSYYGYTF
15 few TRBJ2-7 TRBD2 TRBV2 TGTGCCAGCAGAGTCCTAGCGGGAGGCGGAAACGAGCAGTACTTC CASRVLAGGGNEQYF
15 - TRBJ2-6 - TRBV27 TGTGCCAGCTGTGACAGCCGCTCTGGGGCCAACGTCCTGACTTTC CASCDSRSGANVLTF
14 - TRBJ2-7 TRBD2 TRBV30 TGTGCCTGGAGTATCCTTACTAGCGGGACCGAGCAGTACTTC CAWSILTSGTEQYF
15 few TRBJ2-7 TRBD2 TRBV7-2 TGTGCCAGCAGCTTAACTAGCGGGGGCAACTACGAGCAGTACTTC CASSLTSGGNYEQYF
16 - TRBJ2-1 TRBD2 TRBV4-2 TGTGCCAGCAGCTCGATAGCGGGAGGGCTGTACAATGAGCAGTTCTTC CASSSIAGGLYNEQFF
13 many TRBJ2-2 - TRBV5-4 TGTGCCAGCAACCAGTGGTCCACCGGGGAGCTGTTTTTT CASNQWSTGELFF
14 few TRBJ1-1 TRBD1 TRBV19 TGTGCCAGTAGTTCACAGGGGGCGTACACTGAAGCTTTCTTT CASSSQGAYTEAFF
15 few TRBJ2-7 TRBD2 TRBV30 TGTGCCTGGAGTCCGGCGGGGGGAGGTTTGTACGAGCAGTACTTC CAWSPAGGGLYEQYF
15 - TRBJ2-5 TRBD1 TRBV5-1 TGCGCCAGCAGCTTGGCTGGACAGGGTGTGGAGACCCAGTACTTC CASSLAGQGVETQYF
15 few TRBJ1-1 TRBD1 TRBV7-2 TGTGCCAGCAGCCCATCGGGACAGCCGAACACTGAAGCTTTCTTT CASSPSGQPNTEAFF
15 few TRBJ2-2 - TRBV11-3 TGTGCCAGCAGCGCGTCCGGGACGAACACCGGGGAGCTGTTTTTT CASSASGTNTGELFF
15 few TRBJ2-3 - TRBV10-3 TGTGCCATCGTCCAAGGGAACGGGGGAGCAAATACGCAGTATTTT CAIVQGNGGANTQYF
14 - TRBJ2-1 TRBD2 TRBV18 TGTGCCAGCTCACCCTCTCGGGGGGGCTATGAGCAGTTCTTC CASSPSRGGYEQFF